This paragraph reports one T cell receptor (beta chain). The antigen is unknown. These data are taken from a study of cytomegalovirus exposure and HLA in healthy donors. It was with 60 Vbeta and 13 Jbeta primers that the PCR ran. Data came from immunoSEQ multiplex PCR; TCRdb stores just in-frame clones and leaves some out. This table has some 150,000 clones, less than 80% appearing once. Study results and caveats: The authors later linked a missense DCLRE1C variant to TCR beta V- and J-gene trimming. Sequencing probably produced one cluster of sequence variants that were highly shared. Relative to equally common others, HLA-associated TCR beta chains showed greater clonal expansion in a later analysis. The sole available immune exposure information was CMV serostatus.

This clonotype was obtained from a man in his forties in good health and CMV-seronegative. The sample was PBMCs.

The DNA for the CDR3 is TGCGCCAGCAGCCCCGAGCGGGGGGGCCAAGAGACCCAGTACTTC. Residues: CASSPERGGQETQYF. The chain combines TRBV4-3 with TRBJ2-5; 10 bases are shared with TRBD2. The CDR3 length is 15 residues. CDR1 is LGHNA and CDR2 is YSLEER in the germline V gene. V gave up 4 bases and J gave up 1 base; unmatched junction bases: 3.